The 15 T cell receptor beta chains below were found in one sample sequenced in a study of blood T cell repertoires in COVID-19. Profiling relied on immunoSEQ multiplex PCR, and the TCRdb table lists in-frame clones only, not all of them. Counted here are over 100,000 clones, almost 80% occurring once; the ten biggest clones make up around 9.8%. The sequencing sample was made of peripheral blood. These receptors were obtained from a man between 60 and 75 years old with active or convalescent COVID-19.

The rearrangement uses TRBV12-3 or TRBV12-4 and TRBJ1-2; possibly TRBD1 for D (5 bases). The germline V and J ends were trimmed by 6 bases and 4 bases, with 12 bases remaining between them. CDR3 length equals 13 residues. The CDR3: CASSPGLIYGYTF. In DNA, the CDR3 is TGTGCCAGCAGCCCGGGACTGATCTATGGCTACACCTTC.

This clone is a singleton in its sample. The CDR3 region is CSASQREGLNEQFF. CDR3 coding DNA: TGCAGTGCTAGTCAGCGGGAGGGCCTCAATGAGCAGTTCTTC. The V and J genes are TRBV20-1 and TRBJ2-1; 10 bases align to TRBD2. Germline loops: CDR1 DFQATT, CDR2 SNEGSKA (reference sequence). V trimming: 3 bases; J trimming: 6 bases; junction bases outside the gene matches: 5. The CDR3 contains 14 residues.

This rearrangement joins TRBV15 to TRBJ1-2; D remains unclear. Germline CDR1 LNHNV, CDR2 YYDKDF (reference sequence). The CDR3 is made up of 14 amino acids. Trimming took off 8 bases at V and 3 bases at J, with 16 bases between the two ends. The DNA for the CDR3 is TGTGCCACCTCTTCCGGGAAAGGAGACTATGGCTACACCTTC. Its protein product is CATSSGKGDYGYTF.

The table lists this clone with a count of one. V gene TRBV29-1 combines with J gene TRBJ2-1; 10 bases match TRBD2. Trimming removed 0 bases from V and 4 bases from J; junction bases left unmatched: 3. The CDR3 length is 15 residues. Germline V gene lookup returns CDR1 SQVTM and CDR2 ANQGSEA. CDR3 protein: CSVEDGTSEYNEQFF. The CDR3 DNA reads TGCAGCGTTGAAGACGGGACTAGCGAGTACAATGAGCAGTTCTTC.

This clone came up a few times. This chain links TRBV11-3 with TRBJ1-1, with 7 bases matching TRBD1. The CDR3 runs 14 residues. The germline V gene has CDR1 SGHNT and CDR2 YENEEA. V lost 5 bases, J lost 6 bases, and 9 bases stayed unmatched. The CDR3 nucleotides read TGTGCCAGCAGCCGACGCGACAGGGACTCTGAAGCTTTCTTT. Translated, it gives CASSRRDRDSEAFF.

The chain uses TRBV19 and TRBJ2-7; 8 positions match TRBD1. Unmatched junction bases numbered 14, after V lost 4 bases and J lost 6 bases. Germline V gene sequence: CDR1 LNHDA, CDR2 SQIVND (reference sequence). The CDR3 covers 16 residues. The CDR3 coding sequence is TGTGCCAGTAGTAAGACAGGGGTGCGAGTCCCGTTCGAGCAGTACTTC. Translating gives CASSKTGVRVPFEQYF.

About this clone: Other DNA sequences in this sample translate to the same CDR3. This rearrangement joins TRBV7-8 to TRBJ2-1; 7 bases are a match to TRBD1. This CDR3 spans 13 amino acids. V lost 5 bases, J lost 4 bases, and 2 bases stayed unmatched. From germline, CDR1 is SGHVS and CDR2 FQNEAQ. The CDR3 spells CASSPQGYNEQFF. In DNA, the CDR3 is TGTGCCAGCAGCCCACAGGGGTACAATGAGCAGTTCTTC.

The V call is TRBV5-4, the J call TRBJ1-3; D not resolved. This CDR3 comprises 15 residues. V gave up 0 bases and J gave up 0 bases, with 7 bases separating them. Germline-derived CDR1 and CDR2 are SGHNT and YYREEE (reference sequence). CDR3 residues: CASSLDPSSGNTIYF. The CDR3 region has the DNA TGTGCCAGCAGCTTGGATCCGAGCTCTGGAAACACCATATATTTT.

V gene TRBV5-5 combines with J gene TRBJ2-7, with 11 bases matching TRBD2. V dropped 0 bases and J dropped 3; count of bases not matched to a gene: 5. Germline V gene data show CDR1 as SGHKS and CDR2 as YYEKEE (reference sequence). The CDR3 is 16 residues long. CDR3 residues: CASSLGGTSGVYEQYV. In nucleotides, the CDR3 is TGTGCCAGCAGCTTGGGGGGGACTAGCGGTGTCTACGAGCAGTACGTC.

The chain has TRBV29-1 and TRBJ1-2; 7 bases align to TRBD1. V lost 6 bases, J lost 10 bases, and 11 bases stayed unmatched. The CDR3 runs 12 residues. Germline V gene lookup returns CDR1 SQVTM and CDR2 ANQGSEA. The CDR3 bases are TGCAGCGTCCACCGAGGACAGGCCGACTACACCTTC. As protein: CSVHRGQADYTF.

The chain links TRBV24-1 to TRBJ2-3; 10 nucleotides line up with TRBD1. The CDR3 length is 16 residues. Germline V gene sequence: CDR1 KGHDR, CDR2 SFDVKD. V lost 2 bases to trimming and J lost 2 bases; unmatched junction nucleotides: 3. The CDR3 DNA reads as TGTGCCACCAGTGATTACGGGACAGGGGACACAGATACGCAGTATTTT. Amino acid sequence: CATSDYGTGDTDTQYF.

The chain employs TRBV2 and TRBJ2-1; D is unresolved. Germline V gives CDR1 SNHLY, CDR2 FYNNEI. Trimming removed 5 bases from V and 4 bases from J, with 3 bases in between. This CDR3 is 11 amino acids long. In nucleotides, the CDR3 is TGTGCCAGCAGTTCTTACAATGAGCAGTTCTTC. The encoded protein is CASSSYNEQFF.

V is TRBV7-2 and J is TRBJ1-4, with D perhaps matching TRBD1 (6 bases). Looked up from germline, CDR1 is SGHTA and CDR2 is FQGNSA. This CDR3 has 16 residues. V dropped 4 bases and J dropped 1 base, with 13 bases sitting between them. CDR3 loop: CASSSQTGRTNEKLFF. CDR3 nucleotide sequence: TGTGCCAGCAGCTCGCAGACAGGTCGAACTAATGAAAAACTGTTTTTT.

This clone was seen a handful of times. The rearrangement joins TRBV19 to TRBJ1-4, with TRBD1 as a possible D gene (6 bases). V was pared by 3 bases and J by 8 bases, with 13 bases between. Germline V gene data show CDR1 as LNHDA and CDR2 as SQIVND (reference sequence). The CDR3 has 14 residues. The CDR3 nucleotides read TGTGCCAGTAGTATCCAGACAGGAAAGGAAAAACTGTTTTTT. Protein sequence: CASSIQTGKEKLFF.

The chain links TRBV14 to TRBJ2-1; 10 positions match TRBD1. The germline V gene has CDR1 SGHDN and CDR2 FVKESK. The length of the CDR3 is 16 residues. The trim removed 4 bases at V and 4 bases at J, leaving 7 bases unmatched. The chain's CDR3 is CASSRGQGVGYNEQFF. DNA of the CDR3: TGTGCCAGCAGCCGAGGACAGGGGGTAGGTTACAATGAGCAGTTCTTC.